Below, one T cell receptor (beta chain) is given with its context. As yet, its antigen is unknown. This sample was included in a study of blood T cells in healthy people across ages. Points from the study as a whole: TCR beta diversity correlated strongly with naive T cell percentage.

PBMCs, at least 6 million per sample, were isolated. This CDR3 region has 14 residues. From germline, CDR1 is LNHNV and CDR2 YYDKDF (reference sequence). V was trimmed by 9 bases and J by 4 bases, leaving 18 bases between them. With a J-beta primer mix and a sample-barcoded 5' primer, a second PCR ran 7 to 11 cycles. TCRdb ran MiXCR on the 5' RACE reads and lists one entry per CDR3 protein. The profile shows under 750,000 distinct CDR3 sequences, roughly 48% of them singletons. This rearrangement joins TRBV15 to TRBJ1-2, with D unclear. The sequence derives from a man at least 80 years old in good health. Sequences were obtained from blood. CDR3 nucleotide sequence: TGTGCCACATCGGGCCCAAACCCCGTCTATGGCTACACCTTC. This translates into CATSGPNPVYGYTF.